This entry lists 17 T cell receptor beta chains sequenced from one sample in a study of T cells expressing NK-cell markers. TCRdb reanalyzed the 5' RACE reads, giving one entry per CDR3 protein sequence and no DNA. The sample totals hundreds of thousands of distinct CDR3 sequences; its top ten clones hold around 5.2%. The material sequenced was blood T cells: a sorted CD56 or NKG2C T cell subset, CD4+ or CD8+ T cells, or bulk PBMC T cells (not recorded which). Receptors were obtained from a man aged 18 to 69 in good health.

The chain's CDR3 is CASSEQGNSPLHF. This rearrangement joins TRBV9 to TRBJ1-6. The CDR3 contains 13 residues. CDR1 and CDR2 from the germline V gene are SGDLS and YYNGEE.

The chain recombines TRBV5-6 with TRBJ2-1; TCRdb names TRBD2, which stays unverified in the absence of DNA. The CDR3 runs 15 residues. Germline V gene data show CDR1 as SGHDT and CDR2 as YYEEEE. CDR3 loop: CASSEGLAVYNEQFF. The full variable domain, with the rest looked up from reference TRBV5-6 and TRBJ2-1, is DAGVTQSPTHLIKTRGQQVTLRCSPKSGHDTVSWYQQALGQGPQFIFQYYEEEERQRGNFPDRFSGHQFPNYSSELNVNALLLGDSALYLCASSEGLAVYNEQFFGPGTRLTVL.

V and J are TRBV7-9 and TRBJ2-1; TCRdb outputs TRBD1, but without DNA this stays unchecked. This CDR3 comprises 15 residues. CDR1 is SEHNR, CDR2 FQNEAQ, per germline (reference sequence). This CDR3 reads CASSPTGGTYNEQFF.

V usage is TRBV29-1 and J usage is TRBJ2-7. This CDR3 is built from 13 residues. The germline gives CDR1 SQVTM, CDR2 ANQGSEA. This chain's CDR3 is CSVEVRYSYEQYF.

CDR3 in amino acids: CASSFSPSSGNTIYF. The V call is TRBV6-5, the J call TRBJ1-3. The CDR3 consists of 15 residues. Germline V CDR1 and CDR2: MNHEY, SVGAGI.

The chain carries TRBV18 and TRBJ2-3; TCRdb's D call, TRBD2, is unchecked because there is no DNA. CDR3 length: 14 residues. Germline loops: CDR1 KGHSH, CDR2 LQKENI. CDR3 region: CASSGGPGPDTQYF.

CDR3: CSASLPAGEAFF. The gene calls are TRBV20-1 and TRBJ1-1. Germline-derived CDR1 and CDR2 are DFQATT and SNEGSKA (reference sequence). The CDR3 spans 12 residues.

The rearrangement uses TRBV3-1 and TRBJ1-5; TCRdb returns TRBD1, unconfirmable since there is no DNA. The CDR3 sequence is 16 residues long. Germline assignment: CDR1 LGHDT and CDR2 YNNKEL (reference sequence). CDR3 amino acids: CASSQKLYRGLRPQHF.

The V gene is TRBV20-1, the J gene TRBJ2-3; the TRBD1 assignment by TCRdb is unverifiable without DNA. CDR3 size: 16 residues. The germline V gene encodes CDR1 DFQATT and CDR2 SNEGSKA (reference sequence). The CDR3 sequence: CSARVIRQGNTDTQYF.

CDR3 residues: CASSNRAQETQYF. The rearrangement joins TRBV12-3 or TRBV12-4 to TRBJ2-5; TCRdb names TRBD1, which stays unverified in the absence of DNA. This CDR3 contains 13 residues.

The J gene is TRBJ2-7, the V gene TRBV21-1; the D call from TCRdb, TRBD2, cannot be confirmed without DNA. TRBV21-1 is tagged as a pseudogene. This CDR3 comprises 13 residues. CDR3 residues: CASSERGGREQYF.

The chain couples TRBV27 to TRBJ2-3; TCRdb gives TRBD1 as the D gene, but with no DNA this cannot be confirmed. The CDR3 length is 16 residues. In germline, CDR1 is MNHEY, CDR2 SMNVEV (reference sequence). The CDR3 sequence: CASSLDRGWGTDTQYF.

The chain couples TRBV6-5 to TRBJ2-2; TCRdb lists TRBD1, though no DNA is available to test this call. Per germline, CDR1 MNHEY and CDR2 SVGAGI. The CDR3 totals 16 residues. This chain's CDR3 is CASSYSKAGVSGELFF.

The chain links TRBV20-1 to TRBJ2-6. The CDR3 is 14 residues long. Germline V CDR1 and CDR2: DFQATT, SNEGSKA (reference sequence). CDR3 loop: CSARGGSGANVLTF.

This rearrangement joins TRBV6-1 to TRBJ2-1; TCRdb selects TRBD2, and the lack of DNA leaves this call unchecked. This CDR3 contains 17 residues. Germline CDR1 is MNHNS and CDR2 is SASEGT. This CDR3 reads CASSKLLAKSSYNEQFF.

V and J are TRBV12-5 and TRBJ2-3. The germline V gene has CDR1 LGHNT and CDR2 FRNRAP. The CDR3 contains 17 residues. Here the CDR3 reads CASGRKVVGNSTDTQYF.

This chain joins TRBV15 and TRBJ1-5; TCRdb calls TRBD1, which cannot be checked without DNA. Germline CDR1 reads LNHNV; CDR2 reads YYDKDF (reference sequence). The CDR3 length is 15 residues. The CDR3 loop reads CATSTTRGGNQPQHF.